A selection of T cell receptor beta chains follows, all from one sample in a study of T cells in Graves' hyperthyroidism and ophthalmopathy. TCRdb reprocessed the multiplex PCR reads with MiXCR, giving one entry per CDR3 protein. The repertoire holds 400,000 to 600,000 distinct CDR3 sequences, less than 25% seen once, with around a quarter in the top ten. Sequenced input: blood. The receptor set was obtained from a man younger than 35 with Graves' hyperthyroidism. CDR3s leave out the opening cysteine and the closing phenylalanine or tryptophan. Each record gives: D gene, J gene, V gene, CDR3 protein. The D gene is left open where the match is weak.

D: .; J: TRBJ1-5; V: TRBV2; CDR3: ASSVARLMDNQPQH
D: .; J: TRBJ2-7; V: TRBV5-1; CDR3: ASRELRERGEQY
D: .; J: TRBJ1-5; V: TRBV11-1; CDR3: ASSLAGGRAANQPQH
D: TRBD2; J: TRBJ2-7; V: TRBV2; CDR3: ASSVGLAAYEQY
D: TRBD1; J: TRBJ1-2; V: TRBV20-1; CDR3: SAGSGTGYGYT
D: .; J: TRBJ2-7; V: TRBV27; CDR3: ASRPDSLYEQY
D: TRBD1; J: TRBJ1-2; V: TRBV27; CDR3: ASSFRQGSRNGYT
D: TRBD2; J: TRBJ2-7; V: TRBV6-5; CDR3: ASSYSGGREYEQY
D: .; J: TRBJ2-5; V: TRBV12-3/TRBV12-4; CDR3: ASSSEGRETQY
D: TRBD1; J: TRBJ1-2; V: TRBV7-2; CDR3: ASSLARRGQGLHGYT
D: TRBD1; J: TRBJ1-1; V: TRBV5-1; CDR3: ASRKVYRGQRRGTEAF
D: .; J: TRBJ1-1; V: TRBV7-9; CDR3: ASSLAGAAEAF
D: .; J: TRBJ2-7; V: TRBV12-3/TRBV12-4; CDR3: ASSFDSTTYEQY
D: .; J: TRBJ2-2; V: TRBV6-2/TRBV6-3; CDR3: ASSYGSGLF
D: .; J: TRBJ1-1; V: TRBV7-9; CDR3: ASSLSTTWNTEAF
D: .; J: TRBJ1-1; V: TRBV12-3/TRBV12-4; CDR3: ASSTTMGTEAF
D: TRBD1; J: TRBJ1-2; V: TRBV2; CDR3: ASSEALWDRLGYGYT
D: TRBD2; J: TRBJ2-5; V: TRBV5-5; CDR3: ASSLTSGVETQY
D: .; J: TRBJ2-2; V: TRBV12-5; CDR3: ASGLVIRGVGELF
D: .; J: TRBJ1-2; V: TRBV20-1; CDR3: SSNLGRSYGYT
D: .; J: TRBJ1-2; V: TRBV3-1; CDR3: ASSQVGREYGYT
D: .; J: TRBJ2-5; V: TRBV28; CDR3: ASSLGAGAKETQY
D: TRBD1; J: TRBJ1-1; V: TRBV12-3/TRBV12-4; CDR3: ASSLGTGGAGSEAF
D: .; J: TRBJ2-7; V: TRBV27; CDR3: ASSLSIGQGSHEQY
D: .; J: TRBJ2-7; V: TRBV6-2/TRBV6-3; CDR3: ASSGGHFSLEQY
D: .; J: TRBJ2-5; V: TRBV9; CDR3: ASSSPSGETQY
D: .; J: TRBJ2-5; V: TRBV10-2; CDR3: ASRPGHGTQY
D: .; J: TRBJ2-2; V: TRBV5-5; CDR3: ASAEGGITGELF
D: .; J: TRBJ1-3; V: TRBV6-1; CDR3: ASRQASGNTIY
D: .; J: TRBJ1-1; V: TRBV28; CDR3: ASRPQTGNTEAF
D: TRBD1; J: TRBJ2-7; V: TRBV15; CDR3: ATSPPRLRLGQGDEQY
D: .; J: TRBJ2-7; V: TRBV15; CDR3: ATSRDVLGVSYEQY
D: TRBD2; J: TRBJ2-1; V: TRBV3-1; CDR3: ASTAGAAVSEQF